These 17 T cell receptor beta chains originate from one sample sequenced in a study of T-cell reconstitution after alpha-beta-depleted transplantation in children. Unique molecular identifiers featured in how the TCRbeta library was prepared. One entry per CDR3 protein results from TCRdb running MiXCR on the PCR reads. Among roughly 300,000 distinct CDR3 sequences listed, around a tenth were seen once. This specimen consisted of PBMCs from the stem cell graft donor, obtained from the stem cell graft. The receptor source for this set is a human donor who donated a stem cell graft to a child with acute lymphoblastic leukemia.

This clonotype was counted only a few times. The chain is built from TRBV2 and TRBJ2-1; 10 bases align to TRBD1. Germline-derived CDR1 and CDR2 are SNHLY and FYNNEI. CDR3 size: 15 residues. With 11 bases clipped from V and 5 bases from J, the junction kept 12 bases outside the gene matches. The CDR3 loop is CAGSEGQGVHNEQFF. CDR3 nucleotide sequence: TGTGCCGGTAGTGAAGGACAGGGGGTTCACAATGAGCAGTTCTTC.

This clonotype came up many times. This chain links TRBV29-1 with TRBJ1-3, with D possibly matching TRBD1 (6 bases). The CDR3 runs 16 residues. Deletions cut 4 bases from V and 0 bases from J, with 16 bases between. CDR1 and CDR2 from the germline V gene are SQVTM and ANQGSEA. CDR3 protein: CSVAQGPQGSGNTIYF. CDR3 nucleotide sequence: TGCAGCGTTGCCCAAGGCCCACAGGGCTCTGGAAACACCATATATTTT.

V gene TRBV12-3 or TRBV12-4 combines with J gene TRBJ2-5; 8 nucleotides match TRBD1. The CDR3 runs 17 residues. J gave up 3 bases and V 0 bases, and 9 bases lay outside the gene matches. CDR3 sequence (DNA): TGTGCCAGCAGTTTAGCCTACGACAGGGGAGGAGAAGAGACCCAGTACTTC. Its translation: CASSLAYDRGGEETQYF.

V and J are TRBV29-1 and TRBJ2-1; 14 positions match TRBD2. CDR1 SQVTM and CDR2 ANQGSEA come from the germline V gene. This CDR3 is 21 amino acids long. Trimming took 7 bases from V and 0 from J; bases not matched to a gene: 20. This CDR3 reads CSAHGLTTGTSGGSSYNEQFF. The CDR3, as DNA: TGCAGCGCCCATGGGCTTACAACCGGGACTAGCGGGGGAAGCTCCTACAATGAGCAGTTCTTC.

The gene calls are TRBV3-1 and TRBJ2-7, with D possibly TRBD2 on 5 matching bases. The length of the CDR3 is 15 residues. V lost 8 bases and J 2 bases, leaving 19 bases between the germline ends. The germline V gene encodes CDR1 LGHDT and CDR2 YNNKEL (reference sequence). CDR3 bases: TGTGCCAGCCCCCGCCGGGATAGCGTACCCTACGAGCAGTACTTC. It encodes CASPRRDSVPYEQYF.

This clonotype occurred many times. The V call is TRBV12-3 or TRBV12-4, the J call TRBJ1-2; D perhaps matches TRBD1 (5 bases). V was trimmed by 4 bases and J by 8 bases, leaving 8 bases between them. The CDR3 sequence is 11 residues long. The CDR3 here is CASSSRGGYTF. CDR3 DNA sequence: TGTGCCAGCAGTTCGAGGGGCGGCTACACCTTC.

The chain recombines TRBV7-3 with TRBJ1-6, with TRBD1 matching over 8 bases. Germline CDR1 reads SGHTA; CDR2 reads FQGTGA. This CDR3 comprises 17 residues. V dropped 3 bases and J dropped 7; count of bases not matched to a gene: 11. CDR3 region: CASSLGTGTVVNSPLHF. CDR3 in DNA: TGTGCCAGCAGCTTGGGGACAGGAACCGTCGTAAATTCACCCCTCCACTTT.

The chain carries TRBV12-3 or TRBV12-4 and TRBJ1-1, with D perhaps matching TRBD1 (5 bases). The V end was cut by 7 bases, the J end by 0 bases, with 12 bases between. The CDR3 runs to 14 residues. This CDR3 reads CASTDSGLNTEAFF. The CDR3 DNA reads TGTGCCAGCACTGACAGCGGCTTGAACACTGAAGCTTTCTTT.

This clonotype was seen a few times. V and J are TRBV27 and TRBJ2-2; D tentatively fits TRBD1 or TRBD2 (6 bases each). Germline assignment: CDR1 MNHEY and CDR2 SMNVEV (reference sequence). This CDR3 has 17 amino acids. V was trimmed by 6 bases and J by 2 bases, leaving 19 bases between them. Here the CDR3 reads CASSRPFGGPNTGELFF. CDR3 nucleotides: TGTGCCAGCAGCCGGCCTTTCGGGGGCCCCAACACCGGGGAGCTGTTTTTT.

The chain is built from TRBV24-1 and TRBJ2-2, with 7 bases that match TRBD1. The CDR3 runs to 18 residues. V gave up 1 base and J gave up 5 bases; unmatched junction bases: 12. Germline assignment: CDR1 KGHDR and CDR2 SFDVKD. CDR3 sequence (DNA): TGTGCCACCAGTGATTTAAGGGGACAGTGGGTGAGGACCGGGGAGCTGTTTTTT. This encodes CATSDLRGQWVRTGELFF.

The genes are TRBV19 and TRBJ2-1; D might be TRBD2 (6 bases). The CDR3 loop spans 14 amino acids. V was trimmed by 7 bases and J by 0 bases, leaving 10 bases between them. CDR1 is LNHDA and CDR2 is SQIVND in the germline V gene (reference sequence). CDR3 region: CASTEGNSYNEQFF. CDR3 DNA sequence: TGTGCCAGTACGGAGGGAAACTCCTACAATGAGCAGTTCTTC.

This chain connects TRBV7-9 to TRBJ2-3; 13 nucleotides match TRBD2. The V and J ends lost 6 bases and 8 bases, in that order; junction bases with no gene match: 11. Germline CDR1 and CDR2: SEHNR and FQNEAQ (reference sequence). This CDR3 is 16 amino acids long. The CDR3 here is CASRQLAGGPSGTQYF. In DNA form, the CDR3 reads TGTGCCAGCAGGCAACTAGCGGGAGGGCCGTCGGGTACGCAGTATTTT.

This clonotype was observed a handful of times. This chain links TRBV12-3 or TRBV12-4 with TRBJ1-5, with 10 bases that match TRBD1. V dropped 5 bases and J dropped 0; count of bases not matched to a gene: 4. The CDR3 is 16 residues long. The CDR3 loop is CASSAGQGHSNQPQHF. The CDR3 DNA is TGTGCCAGCAGTGCGGGACAGGGGCATAGCAATCAGCCCCAGCATTTT.

This clonotype showed up just a few times. The chain combines TRBV29-1 with TRBJ1-5; perhaps TRBD1 as D (5 bases). There are 14 residues in the CDR3. Germline V gene sequence: CDR1 SQVTM, CDR2 ANQGSEA. Trimming cost V 4 bases and J 6 bases, with 16 bases left between them. The CDR3 DNA reads as TGCAGCGTTGCCGGTGCCCATGGGGCTCAGCCCCAGCATTTT. Its translation: CSVAGAHGAQPQHF.

This rearrangement joins TRBV12-5 to TRBJ2-1; perhaps TRBD2 as D (5 bases). Germline V lookup: CDR1 LGHNT, CDR2 FRNRAP. The CDR3 loop spans 15 amino acids. Trimming removed 2 bases from V and 2 bases from J, with 10 bases in between. As DNA, the CDR3 is TGTGCTAGTGGTTTGTTTGGCGGGCCCTACAATGAGCAGTTCTTC. Translation gives CASGLFGGPYNEQFF.

This clonotype was detected a few times. The chain employs TRBV5-1 and TRBJ1-1, with D possibly matching TRBD1 (5 bases). Trimming cost V 2 bases and J 1 base, with 12 bases left between them. This CDR3 is 15 amino acids long. Germline V gene lookup returns CDR1 SGHRS and CDR2 YFSETQ. The CDR3 DNA reads TGCGCCAGCAGCTTCTCGACTGGGGGGAACACTGAAGCTTTCTTT. Amino acid sequence: CASSFSTGGNTEAFF.

The table lists this clonotype with a few counts. The chain joins TRBV12-3 or TRBV12-4 to TRBJ2-2, with D uncertain. V lost 6 bases and J 4 bases, leaving 12 bases between the germline ends. The CDR3 extends over 14 amino acids. CDR3 sequence reads: CASSIYERTGELFF. The CDR3 DNA sequence: TGTGCCAGCAGCATCTATGAGCGCACCGGGGAGCTGTTTTTT.